This entry lists 27 T cell receptor beta chains sequenced from one sample in a study of vaccination effects on CD4 cells after COVID-19. In the ViraFEST assay, antigen-specific CD4+ clonotypes were identified by expansion after peptide-pool stimulation. CD4+ T cells were isolated after 10 days of culture. The vaccine recipients had no prior SARS-CoV-2 infection, with negative nucleocapsid antibodies. No cognate antigen is known for these TCRs. TCRdb keeps only in-frame clones here, not all; method: immunoSEQ multiplex PCR. This sample has 20,000 to 30,000 clones, with about 71% found just once. The input for sequencing was CD4+ T cells from PBMCs cultured with HCoV-OC43 spike peptides, taken before COVID-19 vaccination. As to subset: HCoV-OC43 spike overlapping peptide pool stimulation. The receptors stem from a human donor who received a COVID-19 vaccine.

CDR3 DNA sequence: TGTGCCAGCAGCTATAGACAGGGGGTTGTAGATACGCAGTATTTT. Translating it yields CASSYRQGVVDTQYF. The genes are TRBV7-9 and TRBJ2-3; 9 positions agree with TRBD1. Germline trimming cut 4 bases from V and 5 bases from J; bases unmatched to any gene: 7. The CDR3 contains 15 residues. Germline loops: CDR1 SEHNR, CDR2 FQNEAQ (reference sequence).

V usage is TRBV19 and J usage is TRBJ1-2; D remains unclear. This CDR3 contains 15 residues. Trimming cost V 5 bases and J 4 bases, with 17 bases left between them. Germline lookup yields CDR1 LNHDA and CDR2 SQIVND (reference sequence). In DNA form, the CDR3 reads TGTGCCAGTAGTGTCACTACACGGACGGTCTATGGCTACACCTTC. Its protein is CASSVTTRTVYGYTF.

The chain has TRBV5-8 and TRBJ1-5, with TRBD1 identical over 7 bases. J lost 2 bases, V lost 4 bases, and 6 bases had no gene match. The CDR3 is 15 amino acids. Germline V CDR1 and CDR2: SGHTS, YDEGEE. CDR3 sequence (DNA): TGTGCCAGCAGCCCGTGGACAGGAGGCAATCAGCCCCAGCATTTT. It translates to CASSPWTGGNQPQHF.

This clone occurred once. The CDR3 sequence: CAGERGGVGTQYF. CDR3 DNA sequence: TGTGCCGGAGAGCGGGGGGGCGTGGGGACCCAGTACTTC. The chain combines TRBV30 with TRBJ2-5; TRBD2 matches 10 bases. The CDR3 is 13 amino acids. Germline V gene lookup returns CDR1 GTSNPN and CDR2 SVGIG (reference sequence). Unmatched junction bases numbered 10, after V lost 8 bases and J lost 7 bases.

The rearrangement joins TRBV29-1 to TRBJ2-3; the D gene could be TRBD1 or TRBD2 (6 bases each). Germline V gene data show CDR1 as SQVTM and CDR2 as ANQGSEA. CDR3 length: 14 amino acids. With 4 bases removed from V and 5 bases from J, the gap between germline ends came to 16 bases. For the CDR3, the DNA is TGCAGCGTTGGCCCGGGGGCTTTAGTAGATACGCAGTATTTT. This sequence encodes CSVGPGALVDTQYF.

The chain uses TRBV19 and TRBJ2-1; D tentatively reads TRBD1 or TRBD2 (5 bases each). Germline V CDR1 and CDR2: LNHDA, SQIVND (reference sequence). The CDR3 length is 16 residues. V was shortened by 3 bases and J by 2 bases, with 14 bases between the two germline ends. This CDR3 is CASSIGGPDTYNEQFF. Written as DNA, the CDR3 is TGTGCCAGTAGTATTGGGGGACCCGATACCTACAATGAGCAGTTCTTC.

This clone was picked up one time. This chain joins TRBV12-3 or TRBV12-4 and TRBJ1-4; TRBD1 is a possible D gene (5 bases). The length of the CDR3 is 12 residues. Between the trimmed V and J ends, which lost 8 bases and 5 bases, there was a span of 9 bases. The CDR3 nucleotides read TGTGCCAGCCGGGACCGGAATGAAAAACTGTTTTTT. It translates to CASRDRNEKLFF.

The J gene is TRBJ1-4, the V gene TRBV30, with D tentatively TRBD1 (5 bases). Per the germline V gene, CDR1 is GTSNPN and CDR2 is SVGIG (reference sequence). This CDR3 contains 14 residues. V gave up 5 bases and J gave up 5 bases, with 15 bases separating them. The chain's CDR3 is CAWLQRGLNEKLFF. CDR3 coding DNA: TGTGCCTGGCTCCAGAGGGGTTTGAATGAAAAACTGTTTTTT.

V is TRBV21-1 and J is TRBJ2-3; TRBD2, as called in the table, went unchecked against the DNA. TRBV21-1 is a pseudogene locus. This CDR3 is built from 16 residues. CDR3 DNA: TGTGCCAGCAGCAAAGCGCGCACGCGGATCACAGATACGCAGTATTTT. Translating gives CASSKARTRITDTQYF.

The DNA for the CDR3 is TGTGCCAGCACCAGACAGGGCACTGAAGCTTTCTTT. It yields the protein CASTRQGTEAFF. This chain joins TRBV12-3 or TRBV12-4 and TRBJ1-1, with TRBD1 matching over 7 bases. Trimming at V came to 7 bases and at J to 4 bases, leaving 3 bases not matched to a gene. CDR3 size: 12 residues.

This chain links TRBV29-1 with TRBJ1-2, with 7 bases identical to TRBD1. The ends lost 3 bases at V and 7 bases at J; junction bases unmatched: 5. Germline V gives CDR1 SQVTM, CDR2 ANQGSEA. The CDR3 contains 12 residues. CDR3 sequence: CSVEAGGIGYTF. The DNA for the CDR3 is TGCAGCGTTGAGGCAGGGGGGATTGGCTACACCTTC.

This rearrangement joins TRBV11-2 to TRBJ1-6; D is possibly TRBD1 (6 bases). The CDR3 runs to 15 residues. The germline CDR1 and CDR2 sequences are SGHAT and FQNNGV. V lost 1 base and J 5 bases, leaving 9 bases between the germline ends. DNA for the CDR3: TGTGCCAGCAGCTTAGCGGGGGGCCATAATTCACCCCTCCACTTT. The encoded protein is CASSLAGGHNSPLHF.

The rearrangement uses TRBV11-3 and TRBJ2-3; 8 nucleotides match TRBD1. This CDR3 comprises 15 residues. Germline values: CDR1 SGHNT, CDR2 YENEEA. J was trimmed by 2 bases and V by 5 bases; bases with no gene match: 6. CDR3 region: CASSLGQGATDTQYF. Here the CDR3 DNA reads TGTGCCAGCAGCCTTGGACAGGGAGCCACAGATACGCAGTATTTT.

This chain links TRBV7-6 with TRBJ1-3; 8 bases fit TRBD1. Germline lookup yields CDR1 SGHVS and CDR2 FNYEAQ. V shed 5 bases and J 0 bases; nucleotides not matched to a gene: 9. The CDR3 extends over 17 amino acids. This CDR3 reads CASSLTQGVNSGNTIYF. Written as DNA, the CDR3 is TGTGCCAGCAGCCTAACACAGGGGGTTAACTCTGGAAACACCATATATTTT.

This sequence joins TRBV5-1 and TRBJ2-5, with TRBD2 matching over 14 bases. The V gene end was trimmed by 5 bases and the J gene end by 1 base; junction bases not matched to a gene: 4. Germline assignment: CDR1 SGHRS and CDR2 YFSETQ. This CDR3 contains 16 residues. The DNA of the CDR3 is TGCGCCAGCAGAACCGGGACTAGCGGGAGCCAAGAGACCCAGTACTTC. Residues: CASRTGTSGSQETQYF.

The chain recombines TRBV7-2 with TRBJ1-1; D gene uncertain. The V end lost 5 bases, the J end lost 1 base, and 8 bases lay between the germline ends. The CDR3 loop spans 13 amino acids. Germline-derived CDR1 and CDR2 are SGHTA and FQGNSA. CDR3 protein: CASSPWRNTEAFF. The CDR3 DNA is TGTGCCAGCAGCCCTTGGCGGAACACTGAAGCTTTCTTT.

The chain recombines TRBV5-1 with TRBJ1-1; TRBD1 might be the D (5 bases). Germline V CDR1 and CDR2: SGHRS, YFSETQ. There are 16 residues in the CDR3. V was shortened by 4 bases and J by 1 base, with 17 bases between the two germline ends. The CDR3 DNA reads as TGCGCCAGCAGCCCCTCGGGGCCCCGAGGGAACACTGAAGCTTTCTTT. It encodes CASSPSGPRGNTEAFF. Using reference TRBV5-1 and TRBJ1-1 for the parts outside the CDR3, the full variable domain is KAGVTQTPRYLIKTRGQQVTLSCSPISGHRSVSWYQQTPGQGLQFLFEYFSETQRNKGNFPGRFSGRQFSNSRSEMNVSTLELGDSALYLCASSPSGPRGNTEAFFGQGTRLTVV.

This clone showed up just a few times. This chain uses TRBV2 with TRBJ2-1; no clear D gene. V lost 4 bases to trimming and J lost 6 bases, with 7 bases between them. Germline loops: CDR1 SNHLY, CDR2 FYNNEI. The CDR3 runs to 12 residues. The CDR3 reads CASSGFTNEQFF. The CDR3 DNA reads as TGTGCCAGCAGTGGTTTTACCAATGAGCAGTTCTTC.

V gene TRBV11-2 combines with J gene TRBJ2-7, with D possibly TRBD2 on 5 matching bases. V was pared by 1 base and J by 5 bases, with 9 bases between. Germline assignment: CDR1 SGHAT and CDR2 FQNNGV. The CDR3 covers 13 residues. As DNA, the CDR3 is TGTGCCAGCAGCTTAGTCTCCGGGGACGAGCAGTACTTC. Its protein is CASSLVSGDEQYF. The whole variable domain, filled in from reference TRBV11-2 and TRBJ2-7, reads EAGVAQSPRYKIIEKRQSVAFWCNPISGHATLYWYQQILGQGPKLLIQFQNNGVVDDSQLPKDRFSAERLKGVDSTLKIQPAKLEDSAVYLCASSLVSGDEQYFGPGTRLTVT.

The genes are TRBV2 and TRBJ2-3; D is ambiguous. Trimming pared 3 bases from V and 3 bases from J, leaving 7 bases between. CDR1 is SNHLY and CDR2 is FYNNEI in the germline V gene. The CDR3 contains 13 residues. The CDR3: CASSEEYTDTQYF. The CDR3 DNA reads TGTGCCAGCAGTGAGGAGTATACAGATACGCAGTATTTT.

V is TRBV27 and J is TRBJ1-1; D is possibly TRBD1 (6 bases). Germline V gives CDR1 MNHEY, CDR2 SMNVEV (reference sequence). The CDR3 spans 13 residues. V lost 3 bases to trimming and J lost 5 bases, with 10 bases between them. CDR3 residues: CASSFGGWTEAFF. CDR3 nucleotides: TGTGCCAGCAGTTTTGGGGGCTGGACTGAAGCTTTCTTT.

This chain links TRBV2 with TRBJ2-7; 9 bases agree with TRBD2. With 2 bases clipped from V and 4 bases from J, the junction kept 18 bases outside the gene matches. The CDR3 contains 19 residues. Germline V CDR1 and CDR2: SNHLY, FYNNEI. The CDR3 region has the DNA TGTGCCAGCAGTGAAAGGGTGCTAGCGGGAACCCGGGGGGGTTACGAGCAGTACTTC. Translation gives CASSERVLAGTRGGYEQYF.

The chain combines TRBV5-1 with TRBJ2-7; TRBD2 aligns across 13 bases. The CDR3 extends over 17 amino acids. After removal of 0 bases from V and 3 bases from J, the junction contained 6 bases not matched to a gene. Germline loops: CDR1 SGHRS, CDR2 YFSETQ. CDR3 region: CASSLELAGGPVYEQYF. CDR3 coding DNA: TGCGCCAGCAGCTTGGAACTAGCGGGAGGGCCCGTCTACGAGCAGTACTTC.

This chain links TRBV6-2 or TRBV6-3 with TRBJ1-6, with 8 bases identical to TRBD1. V was clipped by 4 bases and J by 8 bases; unmatched bases: 4. This CDR3 is 14 amino acids long. CDR1 and CDR2 (germline): MNHEY, SVGEGT. The CDR3 here is CASSFDRGDSPLHF. The CDR3 coding sequence is TGTGCCAGCAGTTTCGACAGGGGAGATTCACCCCTCCACTTT.

This sequence joins TRBV6-5 and TRBJ2-1; 7 nucleotides agree with TRBD1. The CDR3 spans 13 residues. Germline CDR1 is MNHEY and CDR2 is SVGAGI. With V trimmed by 7 bases and J by 12 bases, 12 bases remained unmatched. In nucleotides, the CDR3 is TGTGCCAGCACCGACGAAACGGGACAGAGGCAGTTCTTC. Its translation is CASTDETGQRQFF.

This chain uses TRBV19 with TRBJ1-5; 8 nucleotides line up with TRBD1. V lost 4 bases to trimming and J lost 5 bases; unmatched junction nucleotides: 13. CDR3 length equals 17 residues. CDR1 LNHDA and CDR2 SQIVND come from the germline V gene (reference sequence). The CDR3: CASSTPPTGGSYQPQHF. CDR3 in DNA: TGTGCCAGTAGTACCCCCCCCACAGGGGGGTCGTATCAGCCCCAGCATTTT.

The genes are TRBV25-1 and TRBJ2-2; D gene uncertain. Trimming took 3 bases from V and 1 from J, leaving 18 bases between them. The germline gives CDR1 MGHDK, CDR2 SYGVNS. The CDR3 extends over 18 amino acids. In DNA form, the CDR3 reads TGTGCCAGCAGTGAGTTGGACCGCGGACGGAAGAACACCGGGGAGCTGTTTTTT. Translated: CASSELDRGRKNTGELFF.